What follows is one T cell receptor (beta chain) and its context. Its antigen is still unknown. The record originates from a study of blood T cells in healthy people across ages. Study-level findings and limits: CMV status of donors was not determined, possibly confounding expanded clonotype changes.

This CDR3 is built from 15 residues. After removal of 3 bases from V and 4 bases from J, the junction contained 4 bases not matched to a gene. The second PCR ran about 6 to 11 cycles with a sample-barcoded 5' primer and J-beta primers. A tag from a template-switch adaptor with 12 random nucleotides marked each cDNA molecule. TCRdb passed the 5' RACE reads through MiXCR, listing each CDR3 protein once. Of about 570,000 distinct CDR3 sequences listed, approximately 26% were seen once; the top ten hold approximately 4%. Each individual donor underwent a draw of approximately 10 milliliters of peripheral blood. Separately, the same data were catalogued under a study of T cells of mothers and their children. According to that study: Whether related or unrelated, pairs show similar shaping of TCR recombination output by thymic selection.

The sequence was obtained from a boy aged 2-15 years in good health. V gene TRBV12-3 or TRBV12-4 combines with J gene TRBJ2-1; 9 bases map to TRBD1. The sequencing sample was made of blood. In DNA, the CDR3 is TGTGCCAGCAGTTTCGGGGACAGGGTTTACAATGAGCAGTTCTTC. Protein product: CASSFGDRVYNEQFF.